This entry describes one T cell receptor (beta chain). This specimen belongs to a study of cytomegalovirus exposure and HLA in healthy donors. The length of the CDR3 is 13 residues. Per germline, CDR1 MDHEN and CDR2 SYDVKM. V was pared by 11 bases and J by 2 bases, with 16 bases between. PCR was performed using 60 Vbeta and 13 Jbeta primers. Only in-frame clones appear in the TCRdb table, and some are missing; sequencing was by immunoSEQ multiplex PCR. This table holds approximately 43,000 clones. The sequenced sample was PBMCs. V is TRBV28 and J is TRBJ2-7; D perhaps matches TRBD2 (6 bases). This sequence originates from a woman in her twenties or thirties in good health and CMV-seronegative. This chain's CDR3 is CAGGYGGAYEQYF. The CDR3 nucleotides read TGTGCCGGAGGGTATGGTGGGGCCTACGAGCAGTACTTC.